The 6 T cell receptor beta chains below come from one sample, sequenced in a study of post-analysis software for immune sequencing data. General study findings and limits: Four or five TRBV segments were more frequent in patients than controls; TRBV5-6, TRBV5-1 and TRBV20-1 belonged to this group.

TCR beta cDNA libraries had unique molecular identifiers. TCRdb ran MiXCR on the PCR reads and lists one entry per CDR3 protein. The sample records 450,000 to 650,000 distinct CDR3 sequences, roughly 46% being singletons. Their cognate antigens are unknown. Sequencing input: blood. Receptors originate from a girl aged 10 to 17 with multiple sclerosis.

The chain's CDR3 is CASSPYLNSQETQYF. CDR3 DNA: TGCGCCAGCAGCCCCTATTTAAATAGCCAAGAGACCCAGTACTTC. The rearrangement joins TRBV4-1 to TRBJ2-5; no reliable D call. Germline V lookup: CDR1 MGHRA, CDR2 YSYEKL. V lost 4 bases and J 1 base, leaving 13 bases between the germline ends. The CDR3 sequence is 15 residues long.

This chain links TRBV7-9 with TRBJ1-1, with D unresolved. The CDR3 has 14 residues. V lost 0 bases and J lost 6, with 11 bases in between. Germline V gives CDR1 SEHNR, CDR2 FQNEAQ (reference sequence). CDR3 DNA: TGTGCCAGCAGCTTAGCGGCATCTGAGGCTGAAGCTTTCTTT. It specifies CASSLAASEAEAFF.

This clonotype has a handful of counts. The junction and the germline gene differ at one end; a read error may be behind it. This chain connects TRBV4-1 to TRBJ2-1, with 7 bases that match TRBD2. CDR1 and CDR2 (germline): MGHRA, YSYEKL. The CDR3 spans 16 residues. The CDR3 bases are TGCGCCAGCAGCCATCCCCCTAGCGGAGCCTACAATGGGCAGTTCTTC. Protein sequence: CASSHPPSGAYNGQFF.

This clonotype was observed a handful of times. The V call is TRBV10-2, the J call TRBJ2-7; D remains ambiguous. The CDR3 length is 11 residues. Trimming removed 5 bases at V and 5 bases at J, with 7 bases between. Looked up from germline, CDR1 is WSHSY and CDR2 is SAAADI. The CDR3 sequence: CASSLSNEQYF. Here the CDR3 DNA reads TGCGCCAGCAGTCTGAGTAACGAGCAGTACTTC.

This chain connects TRBV5-1 to TRBJ2-7; the match to TRBD2 covers 10 bases. The last part of the DNA fits TRBJ2-5 better; the J call may be wrong. The germline gives CDR1 SGHRS, CDR2 YFSETQ. The CDR3 loop spans 15 amino acids. The CDR3 reads CASSLEGTSVETQYF. The CDR3 region has the DNA TGCGCCAGCAGCTTGGAAGGGACTAGCGTAGAGACCCAGTACTTC.

V is TRBV7-2 and J is TRBJ2-7; a weak D match, TRBD1 (5 bases). The germline V and J ends were trimmed by 2 bases and 5 bases, with 7 bases remaining between them. CDR1 SGHTA and CDR2 FQGNSA come from the germline V gene. The CDR3 is 12 residues long. The CDR3 sequence: CASSLRGHEQYF. The CDR3 coding sequence is TGTGCCAGCAGCTTAAGGGGCCACGAGCAGTACTTC.